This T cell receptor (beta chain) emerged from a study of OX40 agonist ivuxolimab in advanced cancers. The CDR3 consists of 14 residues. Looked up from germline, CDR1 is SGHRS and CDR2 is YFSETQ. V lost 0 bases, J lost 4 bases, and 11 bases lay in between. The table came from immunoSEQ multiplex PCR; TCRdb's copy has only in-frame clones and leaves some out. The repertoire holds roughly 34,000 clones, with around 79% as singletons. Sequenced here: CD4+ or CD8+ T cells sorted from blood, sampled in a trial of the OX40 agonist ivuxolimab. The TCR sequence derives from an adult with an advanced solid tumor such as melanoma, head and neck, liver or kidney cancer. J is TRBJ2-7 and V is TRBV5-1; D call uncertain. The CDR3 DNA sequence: TGCGCCAGCAGCTTGGTAGGAAATTCTTACGAGCAGTACTTC. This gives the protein CASSLVGNSYEQYF.